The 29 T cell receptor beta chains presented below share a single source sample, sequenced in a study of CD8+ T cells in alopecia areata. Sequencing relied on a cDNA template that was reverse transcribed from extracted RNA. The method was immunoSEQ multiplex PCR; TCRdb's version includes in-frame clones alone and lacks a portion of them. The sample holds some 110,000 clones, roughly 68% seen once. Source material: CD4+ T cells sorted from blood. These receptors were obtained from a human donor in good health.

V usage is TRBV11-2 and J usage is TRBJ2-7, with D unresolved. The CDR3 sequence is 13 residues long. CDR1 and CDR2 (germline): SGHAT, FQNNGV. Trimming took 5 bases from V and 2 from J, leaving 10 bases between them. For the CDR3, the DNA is TGTGCCAGCAGCCCCTCGCCCACCTACGAGCAGTACTTC. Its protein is CASSPSPTYEQYF.

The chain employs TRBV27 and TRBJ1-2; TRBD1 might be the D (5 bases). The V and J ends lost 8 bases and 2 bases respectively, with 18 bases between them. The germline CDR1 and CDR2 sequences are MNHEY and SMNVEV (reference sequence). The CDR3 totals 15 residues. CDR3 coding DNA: TGTGCCAGCGCGAGAGACGGCAGGGCGAACTATGGCTACACCTTC. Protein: CASARDGRANYGYTF.

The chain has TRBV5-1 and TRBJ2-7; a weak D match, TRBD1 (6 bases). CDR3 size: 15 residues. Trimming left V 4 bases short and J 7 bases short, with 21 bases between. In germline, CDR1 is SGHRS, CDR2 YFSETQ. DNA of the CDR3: TGCGCCAGCAGCATCGTGGCAGGGGCTCCTGATGAGCAGTACTTC. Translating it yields CASSIVAGAPDEQYF.

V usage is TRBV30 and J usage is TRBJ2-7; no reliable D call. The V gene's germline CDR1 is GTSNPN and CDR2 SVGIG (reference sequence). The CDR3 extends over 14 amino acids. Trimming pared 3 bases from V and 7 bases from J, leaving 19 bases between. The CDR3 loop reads CAWSPGIRLGEQYF. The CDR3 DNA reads TGTGCCTGGAGCCCCGGTATCAGGCTAGGGGAGCAGTACTTC.

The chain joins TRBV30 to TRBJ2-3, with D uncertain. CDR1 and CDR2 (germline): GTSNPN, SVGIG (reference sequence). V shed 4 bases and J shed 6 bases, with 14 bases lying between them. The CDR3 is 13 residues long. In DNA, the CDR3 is TGTGCCTGGACTAAGCCCCCCGCCGATACGCAGTATTTT. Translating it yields CAWTKPPADTQYF.

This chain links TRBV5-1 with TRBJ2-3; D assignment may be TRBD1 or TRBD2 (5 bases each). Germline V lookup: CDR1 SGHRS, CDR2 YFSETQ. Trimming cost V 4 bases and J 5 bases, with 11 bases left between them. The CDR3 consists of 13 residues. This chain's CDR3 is CASSGGPGDTQYF. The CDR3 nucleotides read TGCGCCAGCAGCGGGGGACCGGGAGATACGCAGTATTTT. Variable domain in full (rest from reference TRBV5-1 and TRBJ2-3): KAGVTQTPRYLIKTRGQQVTLSCSPISGHRSVSWYQQTPGQGLQFLFEYFSETQRNKGNFPGRFSGRQFSNSRSEMNVSTLELGDSALYLCASSGGPGDTQYFGPGTRLTVL.

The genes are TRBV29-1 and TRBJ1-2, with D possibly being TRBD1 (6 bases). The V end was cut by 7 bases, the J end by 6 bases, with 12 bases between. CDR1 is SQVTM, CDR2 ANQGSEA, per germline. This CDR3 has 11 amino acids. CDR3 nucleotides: TGCAGCGCTCGGGGGCCGGATGGCTACACCTTC. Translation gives CSARGPDGYTF.

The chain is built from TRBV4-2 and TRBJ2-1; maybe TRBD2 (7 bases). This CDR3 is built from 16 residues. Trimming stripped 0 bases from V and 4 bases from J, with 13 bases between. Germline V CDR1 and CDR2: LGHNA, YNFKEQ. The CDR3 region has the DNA TGTGCCAGCAGCCAAGATTTGGGGGGGACATACAATGAGCAGTTCTTC. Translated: CASSQDLGGTYNEQFF.

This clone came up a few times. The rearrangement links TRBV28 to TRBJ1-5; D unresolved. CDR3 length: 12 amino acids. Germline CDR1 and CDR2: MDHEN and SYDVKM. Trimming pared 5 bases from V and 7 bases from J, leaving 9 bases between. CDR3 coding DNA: TGTGCCAGCAGTACGAGACAACAGCCCCAGCATTTT. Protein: CASSTRQQPQHF. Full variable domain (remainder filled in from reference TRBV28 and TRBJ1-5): DVKVTQSSRYLVKRTGEKVFLECVQDMDHENMFWYRQDPGLGLRLIYFSYDVKMKEKGDIPEGYSVSREKKERFSLILESASTNQTSMYLCASSTRQQPQHFGDGTRLSIL.

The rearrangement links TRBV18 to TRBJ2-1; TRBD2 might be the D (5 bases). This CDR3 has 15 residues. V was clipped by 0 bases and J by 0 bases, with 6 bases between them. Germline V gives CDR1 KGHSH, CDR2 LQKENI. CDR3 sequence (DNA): TGTGCCAGCTCACCACCGGGGAGCTCCTACAATGAGCAGTTCTTC. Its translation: CASSPPGSSYNEQFF.

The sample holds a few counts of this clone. The CDR3 reads CASSFTGPGTGELFF. For the CDR3, the DNA is TGCGCCAGCAGCTTTACGGGGCCGGGCACCGGGGAGCTGTTTTTT. V is TRBV5-1 and J is TRBJ2-2, with D tentatively TRBD1 or TRBD2 (5 bases each). Trimming cost V 2 bases and J 4 bases, with 12 bases left between them. This CDR3 has 15 amino acids. Germline CDR1 SGHRS, CDR2 YFSETQ. The full variable domain, rest sourced from reference TRBV5-1 and TRBJ2-2, is KAGVTQTPRYLIKTRGQQVTLSCSPISGHRSVSWYQQTPGQGLQFLFEYFSETQRNKGNFPGRFSGRQFSNSRSEMNVSTLELGDSALYLCASSFTGPGTGELFFGEGSRLTVL.

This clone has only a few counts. The CDR3 DNA follows: TGTGCCAGCAGCTCCTTAGCGGGCGGTAGCACAGATACGCAGTATTTT. Translating gives CASSSLAGGSTDTQYF. The chain links TRBV11-2 to TRBJ2-3; 7 bases align to TRBD2. The CDR3 sequence is 16 residues long. The V gene's germline CDR1 is SGHAT and CDR2 FQNNGV. After removal of 4 bases from V and 0 bases from J, the junction contained 7 bases not matched to a gene. The full variable domain, completed using reference TRBV11-2 and TRBJ2-3, is EAGVAQSPRYKIIEKRQSVAFWCNPISGHATLYWYQQILGQGPKLLIQFQNNGVVDDSQLPKDRFSAERLKGVDSTLKIQPAKLEDSAVYLCASSSLAGGSTDTQYFGPGTRLTVL.

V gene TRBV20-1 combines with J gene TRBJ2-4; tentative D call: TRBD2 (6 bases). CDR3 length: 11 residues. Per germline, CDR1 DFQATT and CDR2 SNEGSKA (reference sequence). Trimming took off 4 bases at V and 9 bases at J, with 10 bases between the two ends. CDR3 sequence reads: CSAMGGGIQYF. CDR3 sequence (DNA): TGCAGTGCTATGGGGGGTGGCATTCAGTACTTC.

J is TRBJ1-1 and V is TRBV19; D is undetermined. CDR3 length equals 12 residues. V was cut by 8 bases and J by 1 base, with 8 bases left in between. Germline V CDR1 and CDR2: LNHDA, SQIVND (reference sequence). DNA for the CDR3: TGTGCCAGTGCTGTTGGGAACACTGAAGCTTTCTTT. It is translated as CASAVGNTEAFF.

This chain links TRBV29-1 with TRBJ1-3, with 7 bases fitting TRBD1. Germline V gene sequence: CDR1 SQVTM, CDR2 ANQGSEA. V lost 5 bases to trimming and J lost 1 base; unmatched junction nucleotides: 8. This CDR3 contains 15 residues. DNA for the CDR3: TGCAGCGTTAGCCCCAGGGGGACTTCTGGAAACACCATATATTTT. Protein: CSVSPRGTSGNTIYF.

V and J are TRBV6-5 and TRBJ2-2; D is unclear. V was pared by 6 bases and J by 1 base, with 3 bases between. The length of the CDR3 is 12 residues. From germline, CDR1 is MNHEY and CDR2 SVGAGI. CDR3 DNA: TGTGCCAGCAGGATGAACACCGGGGAGCTGTTTTTT. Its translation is CASRMNTGELFF.

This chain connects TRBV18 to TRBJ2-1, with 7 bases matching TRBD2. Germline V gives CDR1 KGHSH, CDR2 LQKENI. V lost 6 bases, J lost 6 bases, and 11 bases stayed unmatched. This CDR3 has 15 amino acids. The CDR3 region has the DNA TGTGCCAGCTCCCCCGGCGGGGGAGTTTTCAATGAGCAGTTCTTC. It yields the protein CASSPGGGVFNEQFF.

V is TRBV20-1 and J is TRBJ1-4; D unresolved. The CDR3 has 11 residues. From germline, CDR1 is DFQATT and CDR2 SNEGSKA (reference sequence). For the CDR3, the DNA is TGCAGCGCTCCAACTAATGAAAAACTGTTTTTT. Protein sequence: CSAPTNEKLFF.

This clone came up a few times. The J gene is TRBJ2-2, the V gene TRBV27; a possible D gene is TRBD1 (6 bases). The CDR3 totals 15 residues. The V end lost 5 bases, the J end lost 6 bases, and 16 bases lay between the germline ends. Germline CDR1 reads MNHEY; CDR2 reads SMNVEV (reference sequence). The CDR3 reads CASSTGQKVAGELFF. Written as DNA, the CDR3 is TGTGCCAGCAGTACAGGACAGAAAGTAGCCGGGGAGCTGTTTTTT.

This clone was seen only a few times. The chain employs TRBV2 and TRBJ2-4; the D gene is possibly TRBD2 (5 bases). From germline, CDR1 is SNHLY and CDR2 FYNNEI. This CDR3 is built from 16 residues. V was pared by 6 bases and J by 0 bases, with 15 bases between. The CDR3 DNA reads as TGTGCCAGCAGACAGTCGCTAGCACTAGCCAAAAACATTCAGTACTTC. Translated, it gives CASRQSLALAKNIQYF.

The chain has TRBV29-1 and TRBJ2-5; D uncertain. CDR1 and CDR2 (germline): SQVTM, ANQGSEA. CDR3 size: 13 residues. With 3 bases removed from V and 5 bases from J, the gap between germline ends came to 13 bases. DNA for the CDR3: TGCAGCGTTGAGGGCAGCCCAAGGGAGACCCAGTACTTC. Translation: CSVEGSPRETQYF.

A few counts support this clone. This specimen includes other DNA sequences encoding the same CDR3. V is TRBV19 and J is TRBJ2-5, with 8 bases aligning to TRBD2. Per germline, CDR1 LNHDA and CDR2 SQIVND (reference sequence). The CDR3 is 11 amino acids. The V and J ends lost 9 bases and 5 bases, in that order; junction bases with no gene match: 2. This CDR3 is CASSGGETQYF. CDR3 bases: TGTGCCAGCTCGGGGGGGGAGACCCAGTACTTC.

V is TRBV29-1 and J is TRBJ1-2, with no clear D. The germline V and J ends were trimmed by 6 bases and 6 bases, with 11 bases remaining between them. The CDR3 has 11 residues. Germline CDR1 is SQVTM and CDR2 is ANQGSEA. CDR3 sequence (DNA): TGCAGCGTCATTAGAGGTGATGGCTACACCTTC. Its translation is CSVIRGDGYTF.

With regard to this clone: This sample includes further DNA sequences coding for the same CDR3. The CDR3 sequence: CSVGQGGAYNEQFF. DNA of the CDR3: TGCAGCGTCGGACAGGGGGGCGCCTACAATGAGCAGTTCTTC. This chain links TRBV29-1 with TRBJ2-1; 10 positions match TRBD1. V was clipped by 6 bases and J by 2 bases; unmatched bases: 4. This CDR3 has 14 amino acids. Per germline, CDR1 SQVTM and CDR2 ANQGSEA.

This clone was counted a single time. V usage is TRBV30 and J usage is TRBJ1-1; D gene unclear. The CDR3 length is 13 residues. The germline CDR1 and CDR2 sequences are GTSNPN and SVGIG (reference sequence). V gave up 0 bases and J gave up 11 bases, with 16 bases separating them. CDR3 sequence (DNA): TGTGCCTGGAGTGTTCCCGGTAGGTTGACGGCTTTCTTT. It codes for CAWSVPGRLTAFF.

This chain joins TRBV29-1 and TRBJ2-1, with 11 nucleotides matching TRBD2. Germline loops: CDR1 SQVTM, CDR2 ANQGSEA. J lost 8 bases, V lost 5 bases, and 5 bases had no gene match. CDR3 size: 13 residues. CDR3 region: CSVLAGGLYEQFF. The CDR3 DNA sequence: TGCAGCGTTTTAGCGGGGGGGCTGTATGAGCAGTTCTTC.

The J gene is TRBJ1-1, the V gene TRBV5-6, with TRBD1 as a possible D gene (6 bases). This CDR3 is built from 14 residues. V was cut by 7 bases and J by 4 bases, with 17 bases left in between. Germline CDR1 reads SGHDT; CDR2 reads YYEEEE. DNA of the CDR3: TGTGCCAGCCGCCCAGGGGAGGGCTCCACTGAAGCTTTCTTT. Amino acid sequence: CASRPGEGSTEAFF.

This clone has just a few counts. CDR3 sequence (DNA): TGTGCCTGGAGTTCCAGGGGTAGGGGCTACACCTTC. Its translation is CAWSSRGRGYTF. This chain connects TRBV30 to TRBJ1-2, with D perhaps matching TRBD1 (6 bases). Trimming stripped 2 bases from V and 8 bases from J, with 12 bases between. Per the germline V gene, CDR1 is GTSNPN and CDR2 is SVGIG (reference sequence). CDR3 length: 12 residues. The whole variable domain, remainder taken from reference TRBV30 and TRBJ1-2, is SQTIHQWPATLVQPVGSPLSLECTVEGTSNPNLYWYRQAAGRGLQLLFYSVGIGQISSEVPQNLSASRPQDRQFILSSKKLLLSDSGFYLCAWSSRGRGYTFGSGTRLTVV.

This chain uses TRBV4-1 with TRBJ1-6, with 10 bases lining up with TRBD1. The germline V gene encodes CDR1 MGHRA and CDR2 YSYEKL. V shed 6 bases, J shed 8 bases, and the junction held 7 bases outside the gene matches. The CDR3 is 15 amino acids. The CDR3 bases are TGCGCCAGCAGACTTCCCGGGACAGGGGATTCACCCCTCCACTTT. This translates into CASRLPGTGDSPLHF.